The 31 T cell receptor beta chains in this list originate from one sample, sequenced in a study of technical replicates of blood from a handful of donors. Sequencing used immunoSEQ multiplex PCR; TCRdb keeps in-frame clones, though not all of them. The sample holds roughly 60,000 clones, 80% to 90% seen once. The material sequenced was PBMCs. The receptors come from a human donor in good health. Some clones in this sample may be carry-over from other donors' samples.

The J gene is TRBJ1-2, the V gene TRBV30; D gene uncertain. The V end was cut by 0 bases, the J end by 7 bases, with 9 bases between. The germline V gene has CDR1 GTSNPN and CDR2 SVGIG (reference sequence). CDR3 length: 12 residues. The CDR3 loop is CAWSVLGPGYTF. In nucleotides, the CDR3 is TGTGCCTGGAGTGTACTTGGTCCTGGCTACACCTTC.

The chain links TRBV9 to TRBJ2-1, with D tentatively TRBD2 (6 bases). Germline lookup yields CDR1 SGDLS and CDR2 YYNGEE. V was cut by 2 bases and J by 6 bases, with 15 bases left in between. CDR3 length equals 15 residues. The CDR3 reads CASSVSSAEGNEQFF. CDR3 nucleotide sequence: TGTGCCAGCAGCGTCTCATCGGCGGAGGGCAATGAGCAGTTCTTC.

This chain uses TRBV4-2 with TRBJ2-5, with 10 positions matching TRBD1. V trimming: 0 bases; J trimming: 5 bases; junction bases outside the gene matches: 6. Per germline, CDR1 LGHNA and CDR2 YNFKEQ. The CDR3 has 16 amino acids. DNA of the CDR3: TGTGCCAGCAGCCAAGACGGGACAGGGGTTAGGGAGACCCAGTACTTC. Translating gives CASSQDGTGVRETQYF.

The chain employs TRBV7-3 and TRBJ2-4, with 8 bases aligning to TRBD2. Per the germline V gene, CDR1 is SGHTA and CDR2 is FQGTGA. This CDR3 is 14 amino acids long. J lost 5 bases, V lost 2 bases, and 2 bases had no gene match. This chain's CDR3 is CASSLSSGQNIQYF. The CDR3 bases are TGTGCCAGCAGCTTATCTAGCGGGCAAAACATTCAGTACTTC.

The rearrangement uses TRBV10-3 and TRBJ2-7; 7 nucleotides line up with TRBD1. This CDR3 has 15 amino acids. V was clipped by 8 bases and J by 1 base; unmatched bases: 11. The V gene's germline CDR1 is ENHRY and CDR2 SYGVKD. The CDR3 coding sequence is TGTGCCATCGGGGGAATCGGGACAGAGTCCTACGAGCAGTACTTC. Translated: CAIGGIGTESYEQYF.

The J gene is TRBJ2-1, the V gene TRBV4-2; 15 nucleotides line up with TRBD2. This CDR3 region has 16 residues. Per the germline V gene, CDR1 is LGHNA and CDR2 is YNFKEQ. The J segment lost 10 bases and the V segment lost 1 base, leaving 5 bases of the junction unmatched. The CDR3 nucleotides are TGTGCCAGCAGCCAAGGGACTAGCGGGGGGGCCAGCGAGCAGTTCTTC. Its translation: CASSQGTSGGASEQFF.

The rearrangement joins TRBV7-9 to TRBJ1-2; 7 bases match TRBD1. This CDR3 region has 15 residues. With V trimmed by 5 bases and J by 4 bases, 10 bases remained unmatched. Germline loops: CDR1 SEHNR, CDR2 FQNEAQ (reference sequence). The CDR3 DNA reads TGTGCCAGCAGCCCCGGGACAGTATCTTCCTATGGCTACACCTTC. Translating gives CASSPGTVSSYGYTF.

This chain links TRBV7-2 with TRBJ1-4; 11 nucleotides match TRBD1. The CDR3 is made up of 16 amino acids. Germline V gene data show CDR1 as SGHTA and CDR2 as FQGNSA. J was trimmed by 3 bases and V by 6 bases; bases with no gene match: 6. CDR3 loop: CASRRTGGSSNEKLFF. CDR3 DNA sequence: TGTGCCAGCAGGCGGACAGGGGGCTCGTCTAATGAAAAACTGTTTTTT.

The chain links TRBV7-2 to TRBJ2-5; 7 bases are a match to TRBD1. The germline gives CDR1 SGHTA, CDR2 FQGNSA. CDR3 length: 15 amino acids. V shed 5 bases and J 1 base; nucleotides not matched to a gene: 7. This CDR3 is CASSPGQVGQETQYF. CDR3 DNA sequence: TGTGCCAGCAGCCCCGGACAGGTCGGCCAAGAGACCCAGTACTTC. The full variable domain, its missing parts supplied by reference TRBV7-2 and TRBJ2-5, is GAGVSQSPSNKVTEKGKDVELRCDPISGHTALYWYRQSLGQGLEFLIYFQGNSAPDKSGLPSDRFSAERTGGSVSTLTIQRTQQEDSAVYLCASSPGQVGQETQYFGPGTRLLVL.

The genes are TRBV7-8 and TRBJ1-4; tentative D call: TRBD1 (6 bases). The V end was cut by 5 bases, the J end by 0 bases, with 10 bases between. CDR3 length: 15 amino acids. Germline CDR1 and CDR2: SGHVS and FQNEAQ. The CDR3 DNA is TGTGCCAGCAGCCAGGACAGTGCAACTAATGAAAAACTGTTTTTT. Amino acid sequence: CASSQDSATNEKLFF.

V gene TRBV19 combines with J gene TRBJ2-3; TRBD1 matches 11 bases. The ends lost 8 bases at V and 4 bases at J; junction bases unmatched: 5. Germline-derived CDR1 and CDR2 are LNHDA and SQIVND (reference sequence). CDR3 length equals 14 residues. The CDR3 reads CASRDRGEADTQYF. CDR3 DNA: TGTGCCAGTCGGGACAGGGGGGAGGCAGATACGCAGTATTTT.

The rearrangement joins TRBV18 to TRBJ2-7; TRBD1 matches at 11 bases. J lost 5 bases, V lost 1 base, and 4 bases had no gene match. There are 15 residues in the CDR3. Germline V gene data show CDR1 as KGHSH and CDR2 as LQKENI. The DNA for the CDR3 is TGTGCCAGCTCACCACGCCTGGACAGGGGGCACGAGCAGTACTTC. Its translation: CASSPRLDRGHEQYF.

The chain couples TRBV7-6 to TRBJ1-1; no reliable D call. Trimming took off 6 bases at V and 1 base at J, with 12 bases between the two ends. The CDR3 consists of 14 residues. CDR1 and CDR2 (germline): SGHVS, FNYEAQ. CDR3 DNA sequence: TGTGCCAGCAGACTAAGTCGGGAGAACACTGAAGCTTTCTTT. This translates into CASRLSRENTEAFF. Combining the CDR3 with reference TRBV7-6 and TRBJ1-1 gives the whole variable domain GAGVSQSPRYKVTKRGQDVALRCDPISGHVSLYWYRQALGQGPEFLTYFNYEAQQDKSGLPNDRFSAERPEGSISTLTIQRTEQRDSAMYRCASRLSRENTEAFFGQGTRLTVV.

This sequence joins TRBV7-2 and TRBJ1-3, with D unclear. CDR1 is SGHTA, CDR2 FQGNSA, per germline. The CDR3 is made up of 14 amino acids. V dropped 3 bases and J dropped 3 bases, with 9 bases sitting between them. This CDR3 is CASSFRSGGNTIYF. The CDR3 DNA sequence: TGTGCCAGCAGCTTTAGGTCAGGTGGAAACACCATATATTTT.

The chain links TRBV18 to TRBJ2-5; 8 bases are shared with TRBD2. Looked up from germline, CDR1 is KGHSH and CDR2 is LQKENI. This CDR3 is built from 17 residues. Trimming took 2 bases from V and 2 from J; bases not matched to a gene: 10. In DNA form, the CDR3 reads TGTGCCAGCTCACCATTCAAGGGCGGGGGGCGTCAAGAGACCCAGTACTTC. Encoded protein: CASSPFKGGGRQETQYF.

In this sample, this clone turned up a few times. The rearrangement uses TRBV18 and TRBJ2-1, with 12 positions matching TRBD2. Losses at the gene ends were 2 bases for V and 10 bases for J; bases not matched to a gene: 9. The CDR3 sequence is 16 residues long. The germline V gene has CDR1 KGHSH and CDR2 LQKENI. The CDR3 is CASSPTRLAGVVEQFF. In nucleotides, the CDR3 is TGTGCCAGCTCACCAACGCGACTAGCGGGAGTAGTGGAGCAGTTCTTC.

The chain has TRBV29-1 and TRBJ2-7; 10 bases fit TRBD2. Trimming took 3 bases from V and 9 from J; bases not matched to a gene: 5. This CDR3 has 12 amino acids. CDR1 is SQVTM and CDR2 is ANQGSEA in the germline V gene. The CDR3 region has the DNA TGCAGCGTTGAGCTAGCGGGGGATCCGCAGTACTTC. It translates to CSVELAGDPQYF.

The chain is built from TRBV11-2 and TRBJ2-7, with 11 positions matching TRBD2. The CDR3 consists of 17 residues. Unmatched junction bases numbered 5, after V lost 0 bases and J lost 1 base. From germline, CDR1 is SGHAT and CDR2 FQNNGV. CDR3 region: CASSLDGSSGRSYEQYF. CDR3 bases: TGTGCCAGCAGCTTAGATGGCTCTAGCGGGAGGTCCTACGAGCAGTACTTC.

Here the CDR3 reads CASSLKGSRTGELFF. The CDR3 nucleotides read TGTGCCAGCAGCTTAAAAGGGAGTAGAACCGGGGAGCTGTTTTTT. This sequence joins TRBV7-9 and TRBJ2-2; D possibly corresponds to TRBD2 (5 bases). The CDR3 length is 15 residues. CDR1 SEHNR and CDR2 FQNEAQ come from the germline V gene (reference sequence). Trimming took 2 bases from V and 5 from J, leaving 12 bases between them.

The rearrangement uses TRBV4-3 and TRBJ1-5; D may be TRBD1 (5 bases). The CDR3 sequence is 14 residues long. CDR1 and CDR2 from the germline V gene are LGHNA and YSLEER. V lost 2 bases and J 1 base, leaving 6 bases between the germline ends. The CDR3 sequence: CASSQRQSNQPQHF. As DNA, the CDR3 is TGCGCCAGCAGCCAAAGACAGAGCAATCAGCCCCAGCATTTT.

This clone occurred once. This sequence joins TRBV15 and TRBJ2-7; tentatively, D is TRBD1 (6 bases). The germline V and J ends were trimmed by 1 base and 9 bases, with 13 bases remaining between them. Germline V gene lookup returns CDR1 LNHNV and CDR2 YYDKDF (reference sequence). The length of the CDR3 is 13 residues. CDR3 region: CATSRVGETGQYF. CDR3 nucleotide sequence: TGTGCCACCAGCAGAGTTGGGGAGACAGGGCAGTACTTC. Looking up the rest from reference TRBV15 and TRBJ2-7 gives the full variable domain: DAMVIQNPRYQVTQFGKPVTLSCSQTLNHNVMYWYQQKSSQAPKLLFHYYDKDFNNEADTPDNFQSRRPNTSFCFLDIRSPGLGDTAMYLCATSRVGETGQYFGPGTRLTVT.

The DNA for the CDR3 is TGCGCCAGCAGCTCTGGACAGGCCGGAGAGACCCAGTACTTC. It encodes CASSSGQAGETQYF. The chain has TRBV5-1 and TRBJ2-5; the match to TRBD1 covers 7 bases. Germline CDR1 is SGHRS and CDR2 is YFSETQ. This CDR3 is 14 amino acids long. Trimming took 3 bases from V and 4 from J; bases not matched to a gene: 6.

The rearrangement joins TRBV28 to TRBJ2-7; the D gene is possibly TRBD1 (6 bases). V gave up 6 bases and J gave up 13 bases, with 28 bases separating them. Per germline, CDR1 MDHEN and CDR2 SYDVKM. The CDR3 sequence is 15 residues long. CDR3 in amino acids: CASSGIRGQRPDKYF. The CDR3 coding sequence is TGTGCCAGCAGCGGGATTAGGGGACAACGACCGGATAAATACTTC.

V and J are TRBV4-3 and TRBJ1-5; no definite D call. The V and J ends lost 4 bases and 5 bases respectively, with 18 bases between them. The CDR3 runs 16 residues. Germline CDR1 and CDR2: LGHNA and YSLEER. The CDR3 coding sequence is TGCGCCAGCAGCCCTCGACATAATCCCGATTATCAGCCCCAGCATTTT. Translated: CASSPRHNPDYQPQHF.

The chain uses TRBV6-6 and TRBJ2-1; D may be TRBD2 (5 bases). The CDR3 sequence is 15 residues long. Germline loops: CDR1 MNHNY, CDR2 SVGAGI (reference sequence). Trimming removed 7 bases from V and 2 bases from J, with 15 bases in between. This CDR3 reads CASTQLDFAYNEQFF. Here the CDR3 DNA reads TGTGCCAGCACCCAGTTGGACTTCGCCTACAATGAGCAGTTCTTC.

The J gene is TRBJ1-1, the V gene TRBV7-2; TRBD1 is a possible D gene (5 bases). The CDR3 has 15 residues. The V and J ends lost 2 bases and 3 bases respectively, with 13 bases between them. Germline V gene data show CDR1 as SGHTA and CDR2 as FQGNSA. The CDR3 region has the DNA TGTGCCAGCAGCTTACTGGGCAGGGCTGACACTGAAGCTTTCTTT. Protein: CASSLLGRADTEAFF.

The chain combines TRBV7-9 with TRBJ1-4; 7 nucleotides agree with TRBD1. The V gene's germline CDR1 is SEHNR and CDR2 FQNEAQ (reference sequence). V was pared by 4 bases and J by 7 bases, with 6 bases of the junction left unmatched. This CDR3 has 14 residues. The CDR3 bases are TGTGCCAGCAGCTCCCCAGGGGGAGTTGAAAAACTGTTTTTT. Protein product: CASSSPGGVEKLFF.

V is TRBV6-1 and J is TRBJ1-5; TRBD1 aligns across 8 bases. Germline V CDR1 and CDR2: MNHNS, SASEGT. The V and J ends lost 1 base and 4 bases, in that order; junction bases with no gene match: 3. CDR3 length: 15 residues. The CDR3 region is CASSEVTGVNQPQHF. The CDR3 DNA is TGTGCCAGCAGTGAAGTGACAGGGGTTAATCAGCCCCAGCATTTT.

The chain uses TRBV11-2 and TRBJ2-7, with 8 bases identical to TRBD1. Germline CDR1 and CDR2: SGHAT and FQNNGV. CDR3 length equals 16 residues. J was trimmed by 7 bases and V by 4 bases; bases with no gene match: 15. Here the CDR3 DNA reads TGTGCCAGCAGCTCGGGTGCGGGACAGGCCACTCAAGAGCAGTACTTC. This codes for CASSSGAGQATQEQYF.

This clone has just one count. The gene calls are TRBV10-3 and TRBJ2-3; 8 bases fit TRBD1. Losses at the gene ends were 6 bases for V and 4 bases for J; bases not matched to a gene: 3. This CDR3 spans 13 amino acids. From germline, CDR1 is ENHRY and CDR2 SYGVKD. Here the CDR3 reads CAIRDRVPDTQYF. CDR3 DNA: TGTGCCATCAGGGACAGGGTCCCAGATACGCAGTATTTT.

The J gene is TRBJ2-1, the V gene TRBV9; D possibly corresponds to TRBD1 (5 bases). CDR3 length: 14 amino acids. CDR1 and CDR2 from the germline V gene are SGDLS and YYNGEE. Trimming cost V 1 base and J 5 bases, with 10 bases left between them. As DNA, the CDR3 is TGTGCCAGCAGCGTATACAGGTCTAACAATGAGCAGTTCTTC. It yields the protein CASSVYRSNNEQFF. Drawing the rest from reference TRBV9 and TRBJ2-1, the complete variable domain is DSGVTQTPKHLITATGQRVTLRCSPRSGDLSVYWYQQSLDQGLQFLIQYYNGEERAKGNILERFSAQQFPDLHSELNLSSLELGDSALYFCASSVYRSNNEQFFGPGTRLTVL.